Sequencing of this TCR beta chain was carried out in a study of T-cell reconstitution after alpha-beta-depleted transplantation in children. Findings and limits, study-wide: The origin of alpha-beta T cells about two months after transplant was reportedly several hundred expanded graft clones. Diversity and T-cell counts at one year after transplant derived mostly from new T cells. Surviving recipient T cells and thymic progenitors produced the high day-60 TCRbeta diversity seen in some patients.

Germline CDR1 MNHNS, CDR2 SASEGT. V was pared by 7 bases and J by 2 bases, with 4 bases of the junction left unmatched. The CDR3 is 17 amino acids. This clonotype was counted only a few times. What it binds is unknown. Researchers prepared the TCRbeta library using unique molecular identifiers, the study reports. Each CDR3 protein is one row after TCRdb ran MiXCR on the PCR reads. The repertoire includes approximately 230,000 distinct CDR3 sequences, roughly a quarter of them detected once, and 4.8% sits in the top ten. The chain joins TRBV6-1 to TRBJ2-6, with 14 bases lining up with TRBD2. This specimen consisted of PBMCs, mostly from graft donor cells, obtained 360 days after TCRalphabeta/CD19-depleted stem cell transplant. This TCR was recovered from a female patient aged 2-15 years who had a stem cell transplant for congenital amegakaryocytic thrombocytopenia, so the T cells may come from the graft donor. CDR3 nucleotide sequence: TGTGCCAGCATCCGACTAGCGGGGGGGCCTGGGGCCAACGTCCTGACTTTC. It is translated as CASIRLAGGPGANVLTF.